This T cell receptor (beta chain) comes out of a study of T cell repertoires in cytomegalovirus infection. TCRdb independently ran MiXCR on the reads; one entry per CDR3 protein. The sample contains about 700,000 distinct CDR3 sequences, roughly 36% of which appear only once. This clonotype was found a few times. Its antigen is unidentified. The CDR3 runs 14 residues. Trimming left V 2 bases short and J 3 bases short, with 8 bases between. This specimen consisted of cultured PBMCs, obtained from culture after CMV antigen stimulation. The receptor was isolated from a human donor in good health (CMV status not recorded). Some clones in this sample may be carry-over from other donors' samples. V and J are TRBV12-3 or TRBV12-4 and TRBJ1-5; perhaps TRBD1 as D (6 bases). In DNA form, the CDR3 reads TGTGCCAGCAGTTTAAGACAGGTCAATCAGCCCCAGCATTTT. Its translation: CASSLRQVNQPQHF.